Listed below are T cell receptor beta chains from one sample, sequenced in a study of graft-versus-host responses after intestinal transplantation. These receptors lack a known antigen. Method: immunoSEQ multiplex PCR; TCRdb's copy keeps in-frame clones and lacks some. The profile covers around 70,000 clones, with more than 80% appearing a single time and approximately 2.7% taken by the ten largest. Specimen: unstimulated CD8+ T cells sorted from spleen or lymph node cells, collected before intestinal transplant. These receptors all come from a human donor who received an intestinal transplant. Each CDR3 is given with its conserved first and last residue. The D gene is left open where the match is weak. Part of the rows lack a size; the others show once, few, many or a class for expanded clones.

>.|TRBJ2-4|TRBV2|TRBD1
CASSVGTGRENIQYF
TGTGCCAGCAGTGTTGGGACAGGCAGGGAAAACATTCAGTACTTC
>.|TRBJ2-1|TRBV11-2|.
CASSTPLRGGHEQFF
TGTGCCAGCAGCACCCCTTTACGTGGGGGCCATGAGCAGTTCTTC
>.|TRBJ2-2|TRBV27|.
CASSLSVGDTVAGELFF
TGTGCCAGCAGTTTATCAGTGGGGGACACCGTCGCCGGGGAGCTGTTTTTT
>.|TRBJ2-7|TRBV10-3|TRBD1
CAISFGQGTTYEQYF
TGTGCCATCAGTTTCGGACAGGGAACTACCTACGAGCAGTACTTC
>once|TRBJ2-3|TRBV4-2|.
CASSQGTDSDTQYF
TGTGCCAGCAGCCAGGGCACGGATTCAGATACGCAGTATTTT
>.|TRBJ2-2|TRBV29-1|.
CSGGQNTGELFF
TGCAGCGGAGGACAGAACACCGGGGAGCTGTTTTTT
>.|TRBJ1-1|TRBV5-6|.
CASSPQGRNTEAFF
TGTGCCAGCAGCCCACAAGGGAGGAACACTGAAGCTTTCTTT
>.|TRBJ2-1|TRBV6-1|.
CASSPSRGYNEQFF
TGTGCCAGCAGTCCCTCTCGCGGTTACAATGAGCAGTTCTTC
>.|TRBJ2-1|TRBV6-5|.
CASSPLPGENEQFF
TGTGCCAGCAGCCCTCTCCCGGGGGAGAATGAGCAGTTCTTC
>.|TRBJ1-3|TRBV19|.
CASSIGGGSGNTIYF
TGTGCCAGTAGTATAGGTGGAGGGAGTGGAAACACCATATATTTT
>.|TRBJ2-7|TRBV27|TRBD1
CASSRGQVNVEQYF
TGTGCCAGCAGTCGGGGACAGGTGAATGTCGAGCAGTACTTC
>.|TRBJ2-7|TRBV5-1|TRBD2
CASSLVASGVYEQYF
TGTGCCAGCAGCTTGGTGGCTAGCGGGGTCTACGAGCAGTACTTC
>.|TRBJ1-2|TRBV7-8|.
CATGNYGYTF
TGTGCCACAGGGAACTATGGCTACACCTTC
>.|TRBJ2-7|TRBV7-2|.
CASSPRRGQLYEQYF
TGTGCCAGCAGCCCACGGAGGGGACAGCTATACGAGCAGTACTTC
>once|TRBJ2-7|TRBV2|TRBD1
CASKSPGRQGGEQYF
TGTGCCAGCAAAAGCCCCGGACGACAGGGTGGCGAGCAGTACTTC
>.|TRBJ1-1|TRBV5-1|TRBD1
CASSPRKTGESTEAFF
TGCGCCAGCAGCCCGCGGAAGACAGGGGAGAGTACTGAAGCTTTCTTT
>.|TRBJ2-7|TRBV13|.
CASSQRQSAHEQYF
TGTGCCAGCAGCCAACGACAGTCAGCCCACGAGCAGTACTTC
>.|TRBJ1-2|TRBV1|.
CTSSSRDREYVGYTF
TGCACCAGCAGCTCCCGGGACAGGGAATATGTTGGCTACACCTTC
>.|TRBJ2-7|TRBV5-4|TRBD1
CASSSDRGGQYF
TGTGCCAGCAGCTCTGACAGGGGCGGGCAGTACTTC
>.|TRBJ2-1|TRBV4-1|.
CASSLSVWNEQFF
TGCGCCAGCAGCCTATCAGTATGGAATGAGCAGTTCTTC
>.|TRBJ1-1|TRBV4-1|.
CASSQDRGSGSEAFF
TGCGCCAGCAGCCAAGATCGGGGGAGCGGGTCTGAAGCTTTCTTT
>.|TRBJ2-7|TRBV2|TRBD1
CASNRGHYYEQYF
TGTGCCAGCAATAGGGGGCATTACTACGAGCAGTACTTC
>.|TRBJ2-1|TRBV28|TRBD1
CASNWGDRVLYEQFF
TGTGCCAGCAATTGGGGAGACAGGGTTCTCTATGAGCAGTTCTTC
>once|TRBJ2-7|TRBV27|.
CASSFGLTYEQYF
TGTGCCAGCAGTTTCGGTCTAACCTACGAGCAGTACTTC
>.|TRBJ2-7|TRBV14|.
CASSQQGFTYEQYF
TGTGCCAGCAGCCAGCAGGGTTTTACCTACGAGCAGTACTTC
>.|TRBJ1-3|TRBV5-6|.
CASSFPSSGNTIYF
TGTGCCAGCAGCTTCCCCAGCTCTGGAAACACCATATATTTT
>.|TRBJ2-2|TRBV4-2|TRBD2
CASRGERGWGELFF
TGTGCCAGCAGGGGAGAGCGGGGCTGGGGGGAGCTGTTTTTT
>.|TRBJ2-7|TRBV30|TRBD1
CAWGWTGPYEQYF
TGTGCCTGGGGGTGGACAGGGCCCTACGAGCAGTACTTC
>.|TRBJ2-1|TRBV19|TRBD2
CASSPLGGEVDEQFF
TGTGCCAGTAGTCCCCTGGGGGGGGAAGTGGATGAGCAGTTCTTC
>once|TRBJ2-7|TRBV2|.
CASSDSYLAEDPYEQYF
TGTGCCAGCAGTGATTCCTATCTTGCGGAAGATCCGTACGAGCAGTACTTC
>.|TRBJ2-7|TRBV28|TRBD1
CASSSPGTAYEQYF
TGTGCCAGCAGTTCACCCGGGACAGCCTACGAGCAGTACTTC
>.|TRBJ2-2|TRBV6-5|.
CASTAGLNTGELFF
TGTGCCAGCACGGCAGGGCTGAACACCGGGGAGCTGTTTTTT
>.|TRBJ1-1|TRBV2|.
CASSESGSWDEAFF
TGTGCCAGCAGTGAATCAGGGTCCTGGGATGAAGCTTTCTTT
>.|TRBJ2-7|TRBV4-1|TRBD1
CASSPGRGPYEQYF
TGCGCCAGCAGCCCCGGAAGGGGGCCCTACGAGCAGTACTTC
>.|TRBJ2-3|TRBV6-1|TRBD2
CASSEALSGSRTDTQYF
TGTGCCAGCAGTGAAGCCCTTAGCGGGAGTCGCACAGATACGCAGTATTTT
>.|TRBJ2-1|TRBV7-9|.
CASSFLTGRNEQFF
TGTGCCAGCAGCTTCCTGACAGGGAGGAATGAGCAGTTCTTC
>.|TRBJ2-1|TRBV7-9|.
CASSSRTGSSYNEQFF
TGTGCCAGCAGCTCACGGACGGGGAGCTCCTACAATGAGCAGTTCTTC
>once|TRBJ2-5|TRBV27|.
CASSLGRPAVETQYF
TGTGCCAGCAGTTTGGGTAGGCCGGCGGTGGAGACCCAGTACTTC
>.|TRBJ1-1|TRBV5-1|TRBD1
CASSRDRKTEAFF
TGCGCCAGCAGCAGGGACAGGAAGACTGAAGCTTTCTTT
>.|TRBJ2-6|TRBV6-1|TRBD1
CASGTGDSGANVLTF
TGTGCCAGCGGGACAGGGGACTCTGGGGCCAACGTCCTGACTTTC
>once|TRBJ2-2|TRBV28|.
CASSLASTGELFF
TGTGCCAGCAGTTTAGCGTCGACCGGGGAGCTGTTTTTT
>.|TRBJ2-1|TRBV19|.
CASSIDNEQFF
TGTGCCAGTAGTATCGACAATGAGCAGTTCTTC
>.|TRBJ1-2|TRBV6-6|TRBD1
CASRHRDSDNYGYTF
TGTGCCAGCAGACACCGGGACAGCGACAACTATGGCTACACCTTC
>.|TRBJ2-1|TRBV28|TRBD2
CATVNSGSRWDEQFF
TGTGCCACCGTAAATAGCGGGAGTAGGTGGGATGAGCAGTTCTTC
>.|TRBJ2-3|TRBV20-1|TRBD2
CSASWLAGTYF
TGCAGTGCTAGTTGGCTAGCGGGTACGTATTTT
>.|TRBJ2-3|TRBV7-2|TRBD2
CASSSRRLAGQRADTQYF
TGTGCCAGCAGCTCGAGGCGACTAGCGGGTCAGCGGGCGGATACGCAGTATTTT
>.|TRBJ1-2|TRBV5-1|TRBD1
CASSSTSWTGQEGYTF
TGCGCCAGCAGCTCAACCTCATGGACAGGACAAGAGGGCTACACCTTC
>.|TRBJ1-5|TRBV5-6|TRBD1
CASSFGLRGQPQHF
TGTGCCAGCAGCTTCGGGCTCAGGGGGCAGCCCCAGCATTTT
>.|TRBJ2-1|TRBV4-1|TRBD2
CASSQVTSGGGSYNEQFF
TGCGCCAGCAGCCAAGTGACTAGCGGGGGAGGCTCCTACAATGAGCAGTTCTTC
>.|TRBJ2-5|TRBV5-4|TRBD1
CASSSGDRQETQYF
TGTGCCAGCAGCTCCGGGGACAGACAGGAGACCCAGTACTTC
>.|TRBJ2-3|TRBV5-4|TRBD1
CASSRGTEATDTQYF
TGTGCCAGCAGCCGAGGGACAGAGGCCACAGATACGCAGTATTTT
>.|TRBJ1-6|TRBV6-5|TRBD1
CASSYGDRVGSPLHF
TGTGCCAGCAGTTACGGGGACAGGGTAGGTTCACCCCTCCACTTT
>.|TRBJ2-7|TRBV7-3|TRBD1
CASSLGTGGEQYF
TGTGCCAGCAGCTTGGGGACAGGGGGCGAGCAGTACTTC
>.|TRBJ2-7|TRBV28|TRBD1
CASSMGQGPYEQYF
TGTGCCAGCAGCATGGGACAGGGCCCCTACGAGCAGTACTTC
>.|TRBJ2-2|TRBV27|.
CASSFFGGGTGELFF
TGTGCCAGCAGTTTTTTCGGCGGTGGGACCGGGGAGCTGTTTTTT
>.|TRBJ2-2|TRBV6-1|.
CASSRGTGELFF
TGTGCCAGCAGCCGGGGGACCGGGGAGCTGTTTTTT
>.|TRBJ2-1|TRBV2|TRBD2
CASFGGGSYNEQFF
TGTGCCAGCTTCGGGGGGGGGTCCTACAATGAGCAGTTCTTC
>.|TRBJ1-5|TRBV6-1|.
CASTPTGEENQPQHF
TGTGCCAGCACCCCCACGGGAGAAGAAAATCAGCCCCAGCATTTT
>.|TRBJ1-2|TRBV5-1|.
CASSLTVNYGYTF
TGCGCCAGCAGCCTGACAGTTAACTATGGCTACACCTTC